This passage covers 5 T cell receptor beta chains from one sample sequenced in a study of graft-versus-host responses after intestinal transplantation (dated by TCRdb to 2020 to 2023). Antigen specificity for these receptors is unknown. What the time point label conveys for this sample: cells obtained before transplantation from donor or recipient. Receptors were amplified or captured by the immunoSEQ multiplex PCR assay. TCRdb provides this immuneACCESS table in a form limited to in-frame rearrangements. Some clones are lacking; in checked studies, under half of them reflect an unresolved V gene, and why the rest are absent is not known. The sample table lists under 65,000 clones, 94% of them with a count of one. In total, the top ten clones hold 0.38% of the sample. Sequencing used unstimulated CD4+ T cells sorted from spleen or lymph node cells, obtained before transplant. The receptors here all came from a human donor who was the organ donor for an intestinal transplant.

The rearrangement joins TRBV25-1 to TRBJ1-2, with D possibly being TRBD1 (6 bases). The CDR3 is made up of 13 amino acids. Germline V lookup: CDR1 MGHDK, CDR2 SYGVNS. Trimming pared 5 bases from V and 4 bases from J, leaving 11 bases between. The CDR3 nucleotides read TGTGCCAGCAGTAACGGGACACCCTATGGCTACACCTTC. Residues: CASSNGTPYGYTF.

This clone appeared a few times. This sequence joins TRBV7-2 and TRBJ2-5; TRBD1 aligns across 7 bases. The CDR3 contains 15 residues. Germline CDR1 reads SGHTA; CDR2 reads FQGNSA. Trimming at V came to 5 bases and at J to 5 bases, leaving 11 bases not matched to a gene. The CDR3 coding sequence is TGTGCCAGCAGCCCCCGTACGGACAGGAGGGAGACCCAGTACTTC. This codes for CASSPRTDRRETQYF. Based on the CDR3 plus reference TRBV7-2 and TRBJ2-5, the full variable domain is GAGVSQSPSNKVTEKGKDVELRCDPISGHTALYWYRQSLGQGLEFLIYFQGNSAPDKSGLPSDRFSAERTGGSVSTLTIQRTQQEDSAVYLCASSPRTDRRETQYFGPGTRLLVL.

The genes are TRBV7-3 and TRBJ2-2; D ambiguous. Germline V gene lookup returns CDR1 SGHTA and CDR2 FQGTGA. The CDR3 length is 14 residues. With 4 bases removed from V and 3 bases from J, the gap between germline ends came to 9 bases. For the CDR3, the DNA is TGTGCCAGCAGCTCCAACTCGTACACCGGGGAGCTGTTTTTT. Protein: CASSSNSYTGELFF.

V gene TRBV6-6 combines with J gene TRBJ2-7; the D call may be TRBD1 or TRBD2 (5 bases each). CDR3 length: 16 residues. The V and J ends lost 5 bases and 2 bases respectively, with 19 bases between them. Looked up from germline, CDR1 is MNHNY and CDR2 is SVGAGI (reference sequence). The CDR3 loop reads CASSRAGTLVTYEQYF. DNA of the CDR3: TGTGCCAGCAGTAGAGCCGGGACCCTAGTCACCTACGAGCAGTACTTC.

CDR3 in DNA: TGTGCCAGCAGCCTATTAGGGCAAGAGACCCAGTACTTC. Encoded protein: CASSLLGQETQYF. The genes are TRBV7-3 and TRBJ2-5, with unresolved D. V was trimmed by 5 bases and J by 2 bases, leaving 9 bases between them. The CDR3 covers 13 residues. Germline loops: CDR1 SGHTA, CDR2 FQGTGA.